This T cell receptor beta chain was obtained from a study of blood T cell repertoires in COVID-19. Each participant's cohort was designated according to participant-reported clinical history. TCRdb keeps only in-frame clones here, not all; method: immunoSEQ multiplex PCR. Of around 360,000 clones in the sample, around 87% were seen once. This TCR derives from a man aged 35-49 years in a cohort exposed to, infected with or recovered from COVID-19 (not recorded which). Sequenced material: PBMCs or T cells enriched from blood (not recorded which).

The CDR3 spells CASSNRDVVYNEQFF. CDR3 DNA: TGTGCCAGCTCAAACAGGGACGTAGTTTACAATGAGCAGTTCTTC. The V call is TRBV18, the J call TRBJ2-1; tentatively, D is TRBD1 (6 bases). Germline CDR1 is KGHSH and CDR2 is LQKENI. CDR3 size: 15 residues. The V and J ends lost 5 bases and 4 bases respectively, with 15 bases between them.